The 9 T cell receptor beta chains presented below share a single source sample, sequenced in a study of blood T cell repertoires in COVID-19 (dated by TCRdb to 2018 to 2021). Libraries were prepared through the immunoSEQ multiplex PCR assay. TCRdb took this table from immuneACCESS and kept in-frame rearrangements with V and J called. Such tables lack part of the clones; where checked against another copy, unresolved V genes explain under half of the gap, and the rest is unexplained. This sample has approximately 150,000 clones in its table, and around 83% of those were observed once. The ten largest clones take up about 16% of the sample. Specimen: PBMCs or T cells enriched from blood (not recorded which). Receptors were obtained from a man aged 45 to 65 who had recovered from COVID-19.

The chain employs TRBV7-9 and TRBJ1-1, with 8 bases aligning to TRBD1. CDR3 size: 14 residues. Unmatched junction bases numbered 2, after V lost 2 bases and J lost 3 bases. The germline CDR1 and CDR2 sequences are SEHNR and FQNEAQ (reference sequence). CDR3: CASSLSGGHTEAFF. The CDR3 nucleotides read TGTGCCAGCAGCTTATCAGGGGGCCACACTGAAGCTTTCTTT.

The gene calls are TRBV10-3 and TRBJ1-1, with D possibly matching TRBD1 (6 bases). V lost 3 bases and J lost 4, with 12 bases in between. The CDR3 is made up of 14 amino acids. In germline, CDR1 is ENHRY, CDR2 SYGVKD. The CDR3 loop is CAISDRGGVTEAFF. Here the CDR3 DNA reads TGTGCCATCAGTGACAGGGGAGGGGTCACTGAAGCTTTCTTT.

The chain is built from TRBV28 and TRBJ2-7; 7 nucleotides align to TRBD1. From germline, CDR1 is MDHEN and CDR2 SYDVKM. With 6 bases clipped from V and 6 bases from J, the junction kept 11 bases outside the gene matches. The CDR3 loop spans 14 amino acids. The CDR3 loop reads CASRRTGASGEQYF. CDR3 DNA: TGTGCCAGCAGGAGGACAGGAGCCTCGGGCGAGCAGTACTTC.

The CDR3 coding sequence is TGTGCCAGCAGCTTGTCGGGGACAGGGATGTACGAGCAGTACTTC. This encodes CASSLSGTGMYEQYF. The chain combines TRBV5-6 with TRBJ2-7, with 9 bases that match TRBD1. The germline V gene encodes CDR1 SGHDT and CDR2 YYEEEE. The junction had 6 bases not matched to a gene; V was cut back by 1 base and J by 4 bases. The CDR3 spans 15 residues.

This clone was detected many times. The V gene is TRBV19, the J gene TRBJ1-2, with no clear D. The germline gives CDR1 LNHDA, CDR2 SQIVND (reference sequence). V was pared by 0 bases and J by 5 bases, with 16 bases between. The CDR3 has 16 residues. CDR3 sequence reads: CASSIDRNEEEYGYTF. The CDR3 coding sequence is TGTGCCAGTAGTATAGACAGGAACGAAGAAGAATATGGCTACACCTTC. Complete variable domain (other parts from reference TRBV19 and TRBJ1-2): DGGITQSPKYLFRKEGQNVTLSCEQNLNHDAMYWYRQDPGQGLRLIYYSQIVNDFQKGDIAEGYSVSREKKESFPLTVTSAQKNPTAFYLCASSIDRNEEEYGYTFGSGTRLTVV.

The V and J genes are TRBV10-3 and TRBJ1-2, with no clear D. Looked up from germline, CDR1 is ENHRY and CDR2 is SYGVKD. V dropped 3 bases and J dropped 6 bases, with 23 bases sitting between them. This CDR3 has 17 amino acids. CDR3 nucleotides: TGTGCCATCAGTGAATCCCCGCCCGGGCGGGGTTCTAATGGCTACACCTTC. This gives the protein CAISESPPGRGSNGYTF.

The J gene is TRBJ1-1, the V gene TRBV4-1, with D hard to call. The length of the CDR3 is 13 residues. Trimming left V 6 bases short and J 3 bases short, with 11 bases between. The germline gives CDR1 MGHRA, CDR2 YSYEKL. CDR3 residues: CASRTGPHTEAFF. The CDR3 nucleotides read TGCGCCAGCAGGACTGGCCCCCACACTGAAGCTTTCTTT.

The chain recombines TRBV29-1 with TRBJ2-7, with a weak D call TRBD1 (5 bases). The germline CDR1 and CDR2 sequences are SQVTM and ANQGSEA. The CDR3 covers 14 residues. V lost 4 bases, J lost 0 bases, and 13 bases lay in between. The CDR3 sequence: CSVGGAGVSYEQYF. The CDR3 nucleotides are TGCAGCGTTGGTGGGGCAGGAGTCTCCTACGAGCAGTACTTC.

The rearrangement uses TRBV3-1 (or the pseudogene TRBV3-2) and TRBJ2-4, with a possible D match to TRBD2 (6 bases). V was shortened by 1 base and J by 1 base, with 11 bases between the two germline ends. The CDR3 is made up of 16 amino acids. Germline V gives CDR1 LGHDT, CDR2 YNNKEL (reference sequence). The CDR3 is CASSQVGGRAKNIQYF. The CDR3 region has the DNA TGTGCCAGCAGCCAAGTTGGGGGGAGGGCCAAAAACATTCAGTACTTC.